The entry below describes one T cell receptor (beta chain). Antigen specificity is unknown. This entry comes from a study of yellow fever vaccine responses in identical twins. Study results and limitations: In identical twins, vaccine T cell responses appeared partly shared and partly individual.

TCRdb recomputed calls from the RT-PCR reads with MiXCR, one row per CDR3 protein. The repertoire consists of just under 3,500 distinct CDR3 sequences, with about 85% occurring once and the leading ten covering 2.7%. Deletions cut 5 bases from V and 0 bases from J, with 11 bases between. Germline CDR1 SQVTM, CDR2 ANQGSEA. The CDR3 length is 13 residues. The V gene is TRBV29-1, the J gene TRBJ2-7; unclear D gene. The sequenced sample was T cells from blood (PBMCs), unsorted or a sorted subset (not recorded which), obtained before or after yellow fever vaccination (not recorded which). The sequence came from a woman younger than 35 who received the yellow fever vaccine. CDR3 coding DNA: TGCAGCGTTCGGCTGCCGGCCTCCTACGAGCAGTACTTC. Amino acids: CSVRLPASYEQYF.